A selection of T cell receptor beta chains follows, all from one sample in a study of shared clonotypes between healthy human individuals. Assay used: immunoSEQ multiplex PCR; TCRdb lists only in-frame clones, some missing. This table holds 2 million to 3 million clones, 93% found once. The material sequenced was naive CD4+ T cells from PBMCs. The receptors stem from a man aged 18 to 30 in good health. Some clones in this sample may be carry-over from other donors' samples. CDR3s include the opening cysteine and the closing phenylalanine or tryptophan. The D gene is left open where the match is weak. Only part of the rows carry a size: once, few, many, or a class if the clone is expanded.

TRBV28	NA	TRBJ2-3	NA	CASSLGGPDTQYF	TGTGCCAGCAGTTTAGGAGGCCCAGATACGCAGTATTTT
TRBV5-1	NA	TRBJ2-5	NA	CASRPTRGGTQETQYF	TGCGCCAGCAGACCGACCAGGGGCGGCACACAAGAGACCCAGTACTTC
TRBV6-5	NA	TRBJ1-5	NA	CASSPTDYNQPQHF	TGTGCCAGCAGTCCGACAGACTACAATCAGCCCCAGCATTTT
TRBV7-2	NA	TRBJ2-5	NA	CASSPAAGSPPTQYF	TGTGCCAGCAGCCCCGCTGCGGGGAGCCCCCCGACCCAGTACTTC
TRBV28	NA	TRBJ2-3	NA	CASSFGGSTDTQYF	TGTGCCAGCAGTTTTGGCGGCAGCACAGATACGCAGTATTTT
TRBV9	NA	TRBJ2-3	NA	CASSVVGGSDTQYF	TGTGCCAGCAGCGTAGTTGGGGGCTCAGATACGCAGTATTTT
TRBV28	NA	TRBJ2-7	NA	CASRDYRDNNYEQYF	TGTGCCAGCAGGGACTACCGGGACAACAACTACGAGCAGTACTTC
TRBV7-9	NA	TRBJ1-2	NA	CASSLSGLGYTF	TGTGCCAGCAGCTTATCTGGTCTTGGCTACACCTTC
TRBV28	NA	TRBJ2-7	TRBD1	CASSPPPGQGALEQYF	TGTGCCAGCAGCCCACCTCCGGGACAGGGGGCTTTGGAGCAGTACTTC
TRBV10-2	once	TRBJ2-7	TRBD2	CASRPSGSPTYEQYF	TGCGCCAGCAGGCCTAGCGGGAGCCCCACCTACGAGCAGTACTTC
TRBV6-6	NA	TRBJ2-7	NA	CASSPGTYEQYF	TGTGCCAGCAGTCCCGGGACGTACGAGCAGTACTTC
TRBV20-1	few	TRBJ1-5	NA	CSAKAGQPQHF	TGCAGTGCTAAGGCGGGCCAGCCCCAGCATTTT
TRBV28	NA	TRBJ2-5	TRBD2	CASRTRLAGETQYF	TGTGCCAGCAGAACTCGACTAGCGGGAGAGACCCAGTACTTC
TRBV19	NA	TRBJ2-7	NA	CASSIGGSSYEQYF	TGTGCCAGTAGTATTGGAGGGAGCTCCTACGAGCAGTACTTC
TRBV7-6	NA	TRBJ2-7	NA	CASSSRDGPSYEQYF	TGTGCCAGCAGCTCAAGGGACGGCCCCTCCTACGAGCAGTACTTC
TRBV28	NA	TRBJ2-7	TRBD1	CASSNLGQVISYEQYF	TGTGCCAGCAGCAATTTAGGACAGGTTATATCCTACGAGCAGTACTTC
TRBV18	NA	TRBJ2-3	NA	CASSPLGDTQYF	TGTGCCAGCTCACCTCTCGGCGATACGCAGTATTTT
TRBV12-5	NA	TRBJ1-1	NA	CASGLSGTVNTEAFF	TGTGCTAGTGGTTTGAGCGGGACGGTGAACACTGAAGCTTTCTTT
TRBV9	once	TRBJ1-4	NA	CASSVEGQSNEKLFF	TGTGCCAGCAGCGTAGAGGGTCAGTCTAATGAAAAACTGTTTTTT
TRBV29-1	NA	TRBJ1-1	NA	CSTQRQASTEAFF	TGCAGCACCCAGCGACAGGCCTCCACTGAAGCTTTCTTT
TRBV5-1	NA	TRBJ1-1	NA	CASSLTPGGNTEAFF	TGCGCCAGCAGCTTAACCCCGGGGGGGAACACTGAAGCTTTCTTT
TRBV9	NA	TRBJ2-2	NA	CASSVDPRGTGELFF	TGTGCCAGCAGCGTAGACCCTAGGGGGACCGGGGAGCTGTTTTTT
TRBV5-1	NA	TRBJ1-4	NA	CASSSQGRGNEKLFF	TGCGCCAGCAGCTCCCAGGGAAGGGGGAATGAAAAACTGTTTTTT
TRBV14	NA	TRBJ2-7	TRBD2	CASSQGTSGRPRTYF	TGTGCCAGCAGCCAAGGGACTAGCGGGAGGCCCCGGACGTACTTC
TRBV5-5	NA	TRBJ2-7	TRBD1	CASSYSGGFLEQYF	TGTGCCAGCAGCTACTCAGGGGGCTTCCTCGAGCAGTACTTC
TRBV28	once	TRBJ2-5	NA	CASRGVGQIHKLTQYF	TGTGCCAGCAGGGGGGTCGGACAGATACATAAACTGACCCAGTACTTC
TRBV5-6	NA	TRBJ2-6	TRBD1	CASNPTGTGPRANVLTF	TGTGCCAGCAACCCGACCGGGACAGGGCCGAGGGCCAACGTCCTGACTTTC
TRBV18	NA	TRBJ1-1	NA	CASSPWENTEAFF	TGTGCCAGCTCACCCTGGGAGAACACTGAAGCTTTCTTT
TRBV11-2	NA	TRBJ1-1	NA	CASSYTRGRVVAFF	TGTGCCAGCAGCTACACCAGGGGACGAGTGGTAGCTTTCTTT
TRBV9	NA	TRBJ2-1	NA	CASSVSSWSRAHNEQFF	TGTGCCAGCAGCGTTTCCTCTTGGTCCAGGGCCCACAATGAGCAGTTCTTC
TRBV5-8	NA	TRBJ2-3	TRBD2	CASSLALKTSGSATDTQYF	TGTGCCAGCAGCTTGGCCCTAAAGACTAGCGGGAGTGCGACAGATACGCAGTATTTT
TRBV6-4	NA	TRBJ1-5	TRBD1	CASSPGQGQPQHF	TGTGCCAGCAGCCCGGGACAGGGTCAGCCCCAGCATTTT
TRBV4-1	NA	TRBJ2-2	TRBD2	CASSLTSAKPGELFF	TGCGCCAGCAGCCTGACTAGCGCCAAGCCCGGGGAGCTGTTTTTT
TRBV5-1	NA	TRBJ1-1	NA	CASSLGGSQNTEAFF	TGCGCCAGCAGCTTGGGTGGCAGCCAGAACACTGAAGCTTTCTTT
TRBV9	NA	TRBJ2-3	NA	CASSAYPGTTDTQYF	TGTGCCAGCAGCGCTTACCCCGGGACGACAGATACGCAGTATTTT
TRBV19	few	TRBJ1-2	NA	CASSTYYGYTF	TGTGCCAGTAGTACCTACTATGGCTACACCTTC
TRBV14	once	TRBJ1-3	NA	CASSHGNTIYF	TGTGCCAGCAGCCACGGAAACACCATATATTTT